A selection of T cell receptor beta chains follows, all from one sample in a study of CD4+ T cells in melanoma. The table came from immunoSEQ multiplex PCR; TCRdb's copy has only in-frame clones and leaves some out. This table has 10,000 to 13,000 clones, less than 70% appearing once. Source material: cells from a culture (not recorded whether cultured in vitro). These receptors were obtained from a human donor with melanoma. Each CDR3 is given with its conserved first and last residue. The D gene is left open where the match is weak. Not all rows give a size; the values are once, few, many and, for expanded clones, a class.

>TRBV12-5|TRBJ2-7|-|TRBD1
TGTGCTAGTGGTCTCCGGGACAGTAACTACGAGCAGTACTTC
CASGLRDSNYEQYF
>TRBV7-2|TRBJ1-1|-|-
TGTGCCAGCAGCTTAGTGGATCGGGGGGCGAAACCTAAGGACACTGAAGCTTTCTTT
CASSLVDRGAKPKDTEAFF
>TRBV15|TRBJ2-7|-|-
TGTGCCACCAGCAGCGACAAAAACGAGCAGTACTTC
CATSSDKNEQYF
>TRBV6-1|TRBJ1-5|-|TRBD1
TGTGCCAGCGTAGGGACAGGAAATAGCAATCAGCCCCAGCATTTT
CASVGTGNSNQPQHF
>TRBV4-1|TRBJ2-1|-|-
TGCGCCAGCAGCCAATCCCCCGTAAGTCATGAGCAGTTCTTC
CASSQSPVSHEQFF
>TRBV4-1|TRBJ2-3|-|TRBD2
TGCGCCAGCAGCCAATCTGGACTAGCGGGGACCACAGATACGCAGTATTTT
CASSQSGLAGTTDTQYF
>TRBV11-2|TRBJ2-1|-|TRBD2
TGTGCCAGCAGCTCTACTAAGGCTACTAGCGGGGGGTACAATGAGCAGTTCTTC
CASSSTKATSGGYNEQFF
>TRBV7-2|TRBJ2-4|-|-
TGTGCCAGCAGCCCTGGAAGCGGGTGGAACATTCAGTACTTC
CASSPGSGWNIQYF
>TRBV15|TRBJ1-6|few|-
TGTGCCACCCGAGACAGCCAGTATTCACCCCTCCACTTT
CATRDSQYSPLHF
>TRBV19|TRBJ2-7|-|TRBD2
TGTGCCAGTAAGGCGGGGGGCACCTACGAGCAGTACTTC
CASKAGGTYEQYF
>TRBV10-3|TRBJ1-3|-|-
TGTGCCATCAGCCGACCTGGAAACACCATATATTTT
CAISRPGNTIYF
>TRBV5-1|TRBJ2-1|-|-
TGCGCCAGCAGCTTACTCATGGACTACAATGAGCAGTTCTTC
CASSLLMDYNEQFF
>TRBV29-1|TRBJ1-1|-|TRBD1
TGCAGCGTTGACCTTGGACAGGGGGCGGTGGTCGCTTTCTTT
CSVDLGQGAVVAFF
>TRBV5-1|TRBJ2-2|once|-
TGCGCCAGCAGTCCCTTCGCGAACACCGGGGAGCTGTTTTTT
CASSPFANTGELFF
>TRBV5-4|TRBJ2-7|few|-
TGTGCCAGCAGCTCCCGGGCGGGGGCCTATTCCGAGCAGTACTTC
CASSSRAGAYSEQYF
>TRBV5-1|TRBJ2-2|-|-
TGCGCCAGCAGCTTGAACAGCGACACCGGGGAGCTGTTTTTT
CASSLNSDTGELFF
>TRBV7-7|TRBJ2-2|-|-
TGTGCCAGCAGCCCCCAGGGCCGGGAGCTGTTTTTT
CASSPQGRELFF